A single TCR beta chain is shown here with its context. Antigen unknown. These data are taken from a study of T cell responses to AZD1222 COVID-19 vaccine. General observations from the study: Epitopes outside B.1.351 and B.1.1.7 mutated regions reportedly drew nearly half of spike TCRs. Vaccine-associated CD4 TCRs ranged over spike, dominating at 160-218 and 743-854. Among the donors, most were white British and more were female, and clonal diversity was possibly underestimated.

Pooling covered second doses at about 4 or about 12 weeks. Trimming took off 0 bases at V and 4 bases at J, with 9 bases between the two ends. Germline lookup yields CDR1 KGHSH and CDR2 LQKENI. This CDR3 contains 14 residues. TCRdb's table, derived via immunoSEQ multiplex PCR, lists solely in-frame clones and lacks some. Of over 80,000 clones listed, just over 90% were seen once; the top ten hold 6.5% to 10%. This specimen consisted of peripheral blood, obtained 28 days after the second AZD1222 dose. The chain joins TRBV18 to TRBJ1-2; D remains unclear. The sequence derives from an adult who received the AZD1222 COVID-19 vaccine. As DNA, the CDR3 is TGTGCCAGCTCACCACCAATCAGGCCCTATGGCTACACCTTC. Its translation is CASSPPIRPYGYTF. Drawing the rest from reference TRBV18 and TRBJ1-2, the complete variable domain is NAGVMQNPRHLVRRRGQEARLRCSPMKGHSHVYWYRQLPEEGLKFMVYLQKENIIDESGMPKERFSAEFPKEGPSILRIQQVVRGDSAAYFCASSPPIRPYGYTFGSGTRLTVV.